This TCR beta chain was observed in a study of T cell responses to AZD1222 COVID-19 vaccine. Study observations and caveats: Possibly, clonal diversity was underestimated; donors were largely white British and included more females. A rise in Spike-specific TCR breadth and depth followed two AZD1222 doses. Reports say nearly half of spike-specific TCRs go after unmutated variant regions. Without day 14 samples, only post-peak T cell repertoires were studied.

The method was immunoSEQ multiplex PCR; TCRdb's version includes in-frame clones alone and lacks a portion of them. The sample contains some 110,000 clones, roughly 88% of which appear only once. Trimming took off 3 bases at V and 2 bases at J, with 14 bases between the two ends. CDR3 length: 16 amino acids. The germline V gene has CDR1 MNHEY and CDR2 SMNVEV (reference sequence). This clone was counted only a few times. Its target is not known. This TCR derives from an adult in good health. The chain recombines TRBV27 with TRBJ1-5, with a weak D call TRBD1 (6 bases). The input for sequencing was peripheral blood, taken on day 0 of MenACWY control vaccination. CDR3 in DNA: TGTGCCAGCAGTTTTTGTGGGGGCGCGGGCAATCAGCCCCAGCATTTT. Translation gives CASSFCGGAGNQPQHF.